The clone carrying this T cell receptor beta chain was counted a few times. What it binds is unknown. There are 12 residues in the CDR3. The V gene lost 6 bases and the J gene lost 0 bases, with 6 bases spanning the gap. Germline-derived CDR1 and CDR2 are ENHRY and SYGVKD. The sample originates from a study of T-cell memory formation after mild COVID-19. General study findings and limits: The authors did not confirm SARS-CoV-2 specificity of second-wave clones peaking day 37. Some clones that responded turned up in pre-infection memory, which suggests that cross-reactive memory joined in. Clones shrinking between day 15 and 85 showed a balanced CD4/CD8 split, and those that grew later tilted toward CD4+.

TCR alpha and TCR beta cDNA libraries carrying sample barcodes and UMIs were produced by 5'RACE using constant-segment primers. TCRdb called the 5' RACE reads again in MiXCR, with one record for every CDR3 protein. The data hold 410,000 or so distinct CDR3 sequences, with around 22% observed a single time. This clonotype was obtained from an adult woman who had mild COVID-19 (a few samples of this study predate the infection). Cell type and time point are not known. The chain combines TRBV10-3 with TRBJ2-7; D is perhaps TRBD1 (5 bases). The specimen was PBMCs or a T cell subset sorted from them (not recorded which). CDR3 sequence: CAIRDSSYEQYF. The CDR3, as DNA: TGTGCCATCAGAGACAGCTCCTACGAGCAGTACTTC.